These 15 T cell receptor beta chains were all obtained from the same sample, sequenced in a study of technical replicates of blood from a few donors. The data were produced by immunoSEQ multiplex PCR, yet TCRdb's version contains in-frame clones alone and is incomplete. Of around 50,000 clones listed, 85% to 95% are singletons. Source material: T cells isolated from PBMCs. These receptor sequences come from a human donor in good health.

J is TRBJ1-2 and V is TRBV18, with 7 bases that match TRBD1. V lost 0 bases, J lost 0 bases, and 10 bases stayed unmatched. CDR1 and CDR2 from the germline V gene are KGHSH and LQKENI. The CDR3 contains 18 residues. The chain's CDR3 is CASSPPGTAGKANYGYTF. The CDR3 DNA is TGTGCCAGCTCACCACCGGGGACAGCAGGAAAAGCTAACTATGGCTACACCTTC.

This chain uses TRBV28 with TRBJ1-2; no clear D gene. The germline V gene encodes CDR1 MDHEN and CDR2 SYDVKM. The CDR3 has 14 residues. The germline V and J ends were trimmed by 4 bases and 8 bases, with 17 bases remaining between them. CDR3 amino acids: CASSSPPLGGGYTF. CDR3 bases: TGTGCCAGCAGTTCCCCTCCCCTGGGAGGCGGCTACACCTTC.

The chain has TRBV29-1 and TRBJ2-6, with a weak D call TRBD2 (5 bases). Germline CDR1 is SQVTM and CDR2 is ANQGSEA. The V gene lost 2 bases and the J gene lost 1 base, with 9 bases spanning the gap. CDR3 length equals 15 residues. CDR3 nucleotide sequence: TGCAGCGTTGAATTTCGCGGGTCTGGGGCCAACGTCCTGACTTTC. This translates into CSVEFRGSGANVLTF.

The chain combines TRBV5-1 with TRBJ1-1; 7 bases are shared with TRBD1. CDR3 length: 15 residues. Unmatched junction bases numbered 11, after V lost 4 bases and J lost 5 bases. Germline CDR1 and CDR2: SGHRS and YFSETQ. The CDR3 reads CASSRSQGPGTEAFF. CDR3 in DNA: TGCGCCAGCAGCCGTTCACAGGGGCCGGGGACTGAAGCTTTCTTT.

The V and J genes are TRBV9 and TRBJ1-6; TRBD1 matches 10 bases. Germline V gene lookup returns CDR1 SGDLS and CDR2 YYNGEE. CDR3 size: 18 residues. Trimming at V came to 3 bases and at J to 6 bases, leaving 12 bases not matched to a gene. The CDR3 protein is CASSGGAGQGVSNSPLHF. The CDR3 DNA reads TGTGCCAGCAGCGGAGGAGCTGGACAGGGGGTATCTAATTCACCCCTCCACTTT.

V is TRBV10-2 and J is TRBJ1-5, with D possibly TRBD1 on 6 matching bases. The V gene's germline CDR1 is WSHSY and CDR2 SAAADI. This CDR3 is built from 15 residues. The ends were cut back, 3 bases at V and 2 bases at J, with 11 bases in the middle. The CDR3 nucleotides read TGCGCCAGCAGTGAAAACAGGGCTGGCAATCAGCCCCAGCATTTT. This encodes CASSENRAGNQPQHF.

V gene TRBV7-9 combines with J gene TRBJ2-3, with 10 bases identical to TRBD2. The CDR3 has 14 residues. The J segment lost 6 bases and the V segment lost 4 bases, leaving 4 bases of the junction unmatched. Per the germline V gene, CDR1 is SEHNR and CDR2 is FQNEAQ (reference sequence). The chain's CDR3 is CASSSGTSADTQYF. CDR3 DNA sequence: TGTGCCAGCAGCTCCGGGACTAGCGCTGATACGCAGTATTTT.

J is TRBJ2-2 and V is TRBV7-3; 8 nucleotides line up with TRBD2. Germline V gene sequence: CDR1 SGHTA, CDR2 FQGTGA. V was clipped by 5 bases and J by 5 bases; unmatched bases: 7. The length of the CDR3 is 15 residues. This chain's CDR3 is CASSQPGTRTGELFF. The CDR3 nucleotides read TGTGCCAGCAGCCAACCCGGGACTAGGACCGGGGAGCTGTTTTTT.

This clone was picked up one time. The rearrangement joins TRBV7-9 to TRBJ2-2; D unclear. The CDR3 has 12 amino acids. Germline CDR1 reads SEHNR; CDR2 reads FQNEAQ (reference sequence). Between the trimmed V and J ends, which lost 3 bases and 7 bases, there was a span of 6 bases. CDR3 sequence: CASSFGGGELFF. The CDR3 DNA reads TGTGCCAGCAGCTTTGGCGGCGGGGAGCTGTTTTTT. The variable domain in full, completed from reference TRBV7-9 and TRBJ2-2, reads DTGVSQNPRHKITKRGQNVTFRCDPISEHNRLYWYRQTLGQGPEFLTYFQNEAQLEKSRLLSDRFSAERPKGSFSTLEIQRTEQGDSAMYLCASSFGGGELFFGEGSRLTVL.

This sequence joins TRBV5-1 and TRBJ1-5, with 9 bases aligning to TRBD1. V gave up 4 bases and J gave up 9 bases; unmatched junction bases: 5. This CDR3 comprises 13 residues. The germline V gene encodes CDR1 SGHRS and CDR2 YFSETQ. The CDR3 region is CASSAGQGRPQHF. The CDR3 nucleotides read TGCGCCAGCAGCGCCGGACAGGGGAGGCCCCAGCATTTT. The variable domain in full, completed from reference TRBV5-1 and TRBJ1-5, reads KAGVTQTPRYLIKTRGQQVTLSCSPISGHRSVSWYQQTPGQGLQFLFEYFSETQRNKGNFPGRFSGRQFSNSRSEMNVSTLELGDSALYLCASSAGQGRPQHFGDGTRLSIL.

This chain uses TRBV11-3 with TRBJ1-2, with D unclear. The CDR3 consists of 15 residues. CDR1 is SGHNT, CDR2 YENEEA, per germline. V lost 0 bases and J 3 bases, leaving 11 bases between the germline ends. The CDR3 coding sequence is TGTGCCAGCAGCTTAGATATACGTGGAGACTATGGCTACACCTTC. As protein: CASSLDIRGDYGYTF.

The V gene is TRBV9, the J gene TRBJ2-1; tentative D call: TRBD2 (5 bases). V lost 5 bases to trimming and J lost 0 bases, with 12 bases between them. Germline V gives CDR1 SGDLS, CDR2 YYNGEE. CDR3 length: 15 amino acids. CDR3 nucleotides: TGTGCCAGCAGTACTCACGGAGGCTCCTACAATGAGCAGTTCTTC. This translates into CASSTHGGSYNEQFF.

The chain employs TRBV9 and TRBJ2-3; TRBD2 is a possible D gene (7 bases). Germline-derived CDR1 and CDR2 are SGDLS and YYNGEE. The CDR3 sequence is 16 residues long. Trimming took 0 bases from V and 3 from J, leaving 14 bases between them. DNA of the CDR3: TGTGCCAGCAGCGTAGAGGGGGGAGGGAATACAGATACGCAGTATTTT. Its translation is CASSVEGGGNTDTQYF.

J is TRBJ1-2 and V is TRBV5-4; weak D call: TRBD1 (5 bases). Trimming shortened V by 0 bases and J by 7 bases, and 16 bases separated the two germline ends. The CDR3 is 15 residues long. In germline, CDR1 is SGHNT, CDR2 YYREEE (reference sequence). The CDR3 here is CASSLDREGRGGYTF. As DNA, the CDR3 is TGTGCCAGCAGCTTGGATAGGGAGGGGCGGGGTGGCTACACCTTC.

The chain has TRBV28 and TRBJ2-7; D is uncertain. Germline V gene sequence: CDR1 MDHEN, CDR2 SYDVKM. The CDR3 contains 11 residues. Trimming pared 7 bases from V and 4 bases from J, leaving 8 bases between. The CDR3 loop is CASTSEYEQYF. The CDR3 bases are TGTGCCAGCACCTCCGAGTACGAGCAGTACTTC.